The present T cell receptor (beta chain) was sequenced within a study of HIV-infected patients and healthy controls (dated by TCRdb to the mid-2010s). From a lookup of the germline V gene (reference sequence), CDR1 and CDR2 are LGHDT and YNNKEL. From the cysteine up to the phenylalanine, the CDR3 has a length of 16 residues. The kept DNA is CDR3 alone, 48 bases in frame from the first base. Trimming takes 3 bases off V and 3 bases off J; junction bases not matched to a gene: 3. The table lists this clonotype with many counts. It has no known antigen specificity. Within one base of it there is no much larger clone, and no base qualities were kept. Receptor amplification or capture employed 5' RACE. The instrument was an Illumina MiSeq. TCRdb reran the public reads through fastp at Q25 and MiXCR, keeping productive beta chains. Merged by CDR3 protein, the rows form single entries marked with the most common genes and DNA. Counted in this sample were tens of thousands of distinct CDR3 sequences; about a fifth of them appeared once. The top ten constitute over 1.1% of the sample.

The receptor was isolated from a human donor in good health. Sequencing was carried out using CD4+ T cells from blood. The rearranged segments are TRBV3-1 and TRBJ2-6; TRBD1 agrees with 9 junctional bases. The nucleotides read TGTGCCAGCAGCCAGGGGACAGGGTTTGGGGCCAACGTCCTGACTTTC. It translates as CASSQGTGFGANVLTF.